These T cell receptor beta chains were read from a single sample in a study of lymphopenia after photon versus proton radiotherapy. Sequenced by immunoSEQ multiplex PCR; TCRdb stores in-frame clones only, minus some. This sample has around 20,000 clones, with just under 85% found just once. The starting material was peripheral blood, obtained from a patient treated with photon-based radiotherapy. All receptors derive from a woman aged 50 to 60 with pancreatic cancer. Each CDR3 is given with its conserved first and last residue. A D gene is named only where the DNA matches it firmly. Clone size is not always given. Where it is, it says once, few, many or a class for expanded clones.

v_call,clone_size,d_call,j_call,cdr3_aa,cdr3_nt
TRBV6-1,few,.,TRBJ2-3,CAVEGQGWTDTQYF,TGTGCCGTAGAAGGGCAGGGATGGACAGATACGCAGTATTTT
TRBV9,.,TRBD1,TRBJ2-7,CASSVGTGGPYEQYF,TGTGCCAGCAGCGTAGGGACAGGGGGCCCCTACGAGCAGTACTTC
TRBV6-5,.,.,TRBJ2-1,CASSYQDPSYNEQFF,TGTGCCAGCAGTTATCAGGACCCCTCCTACAATGAGCAGTTCTTC
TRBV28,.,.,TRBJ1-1,CASSPPVTEAFF,TGTGCCAGCAGTCCCCCGGTGACTGAAGCTTTCTTT
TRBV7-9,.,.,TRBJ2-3,CASSLRRTSTDTQYF,TGTGCCAGCAGCCTCCGAAGGACTAGCACAGATACGCAGTATTTT
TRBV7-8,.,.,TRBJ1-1,CASSSQGGWGRNTEAFF,TGTGCCAGCAGCTCCCAAGGGGGGTGGGGTCGGAACACTGAAGCTTTCTTT
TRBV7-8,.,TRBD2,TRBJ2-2,CASSGLAGQPTGELFF,TGTGCCAGCAGCGGACTAGCGGGCCAACCCACCGGGGAGCTGTTTTTT
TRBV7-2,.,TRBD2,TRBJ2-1,CASSPGLAGVNEQFF,TGTGCCAGCAGCCCGGGACTAGCGGGTGTCAATGAGCAGTTCTTC
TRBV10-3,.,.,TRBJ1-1,CAISGGRDTEAFF,TGTGCCATCAGTGGGGGGAGGGACACTGAAGCTTTCTTT
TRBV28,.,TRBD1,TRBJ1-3,CASSFSDRGSGNTIYF,TGTGCCAGCAGTTTTTCGGACAGGGGCTCTGGAAACACCATATATTTT
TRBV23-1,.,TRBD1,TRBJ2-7,CASSQSHVDRGTYEQYF,TGCGCCAGCAGTCAATCCCATGTCGACAGGGGTACCTACGAGCAGTACTTC
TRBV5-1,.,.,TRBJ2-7,CASTNTGSGEQYF,TGCGCCAGCACGAATACAGGGTCGGGCGAGCAGTACTTC
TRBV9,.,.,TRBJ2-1,CASSVDGGAYNEQFF,TGTGCCAGCAGCGTAGATGGGGGCGCCTACAATGAGCAGTTCTTC
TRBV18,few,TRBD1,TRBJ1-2,CASSPPGRDREGYTF,TGTGCCAGCTCACCACCGGGTCGGGACAGGGAAGGCTACACCTTC